This TCR beta chain was found in a study of OX40 agonist ivuxolimab in advanced cancers. Study as a whole: Clinicians treated patients with ivuxolimab, an agonistic anti-OX40 (CD134) antibody. Previous treatment with anti-PD-1, anti-PD-L1 or anti-CTLA-4 therapy was allowed; roughly 40% had received some. Partial responses were achieved by three patients: one hepatocellular carcinoma, two cutaneous melanoma.

Findings of the study overall: In general, CD8+ T cells held more expanded clones than CD4+ did, on average.

The CDR3 is made up of 15 amino acids. In germline, CDR1 is SGDLS, CDR2 YYNGEE. The V end was cut by 0 bases, the J end by 7 bases, with 11 bases between. Remarks on this clone: Its antigen is unknown.

Assay: immunoSEQ multiplex PCR; the TCRdb copy retains only in-frame clones and omits some. The table records 65,000 to 75,000 clones, approximately 87% of them present only once. This sequence originates from an adult with an advanced solid tumor such as melanoma, head and neck, liver or kidney cancer. The chain recombines TRBV9 with TRBJ1-6, with D possibly matching TRBD1 (5 bases). Sequenced here: CD4+ or CD8+ T cells sorted from blood, sampled in a trial of the OX40 agonist ivuxolimab. The CDR3 reads CASSVDVRDNSPLHF. The CDR3 DNA reads as TGTGCCAGCAGCGTAGATGTCAGGGACAATTCACCCCTCCACTTT.